The rows below give T cell receptor beta chains drawn from one sample of a study of blood T cell repertoires in COVID-19. TCRdb's table, derived via immunoSEQ multiplex PCR, lists solely in-frame clones and lacks some. The table has hundreds of thousands of clones, 80% to 95% seen once. The sequenced sample consisted of peripheral blood. The receptors come from a man between 60 and 75 years old with COVID-19, enrolled during active disease. The CDR3 runs from the conserved cysteine through the conserved F or W. Each record gives: V gene, D gene, clone size, J gene, CDR3 DNA, CDR3 protein. The D gene is left open where the match is weak. Only some rows state a clone size, as once, few, many or a class for expanded clones.

V: TRBV2; D: TRBD2; size: .; J: TRBJ2-7; DNA: TGTGCCAGCAGTGAACTAGCGGGAGATTTCAACGAGCAGTACTTC; CDR3: CASSELAGDFNEQYF
V: TRBV19; D: .; size: .; J: TRBJ1-3; DNA: TGTGCCAGTAGTATAACGGAGTCGGCCGGAAACACCATATATTTT; CDR3: CASSITESAGNTIYF
V: TRBV15; D: .; size: .; J: TRBJ2-7; DNA: TGTGCCACCAGCAGACAAGGACAGATGGCCTACGAGCAGTACTTC; CDR3: CATSRQGQMAYEQYF
V: TRBV5-4; D: .; size: .; J: TRBJ2-3; DNA: TGTGCCAGCAGCCCGACAGAGTACGGCACAGATACGCAGTATTTT; CDR3: CASSPTEYGTDTQYF
V: TRBV25-1; D: .; size: .; J: TRBJ2-7; DNA: TGTGCCAGCAGTGATTTCGCCTACGAGCAGTACTTC; CDR3: CASSDFAYEQYF
V: TRBV4-2; D: .; size: .; J: TRBJ1-4; DNA: TGTGCCAGCAGCCCGTCGGAGGGGTCGACTAATGAAAAACTGTTTTTT; CDR3: CASSPSEGSTNEKLFF
V: TRBV7-9; D: TRBD1; size: few; J: TRBJ2-2; DNA: TGTGCCAGCAGCACCTCGGACAGGGGGTACACCGGGGAGCTGTTTTTT; CDR3: CASSTSDRGYTGELFF
V: TRBV28; D: .; size: .; J: TRBJ1-2; DNA: TGTGCAAAACAGGGTTGGGGCTATGGCTACACCTTC; CDR3: CAKQGWGYGYTF
V: TRBV29-1; D: .; size: .; J: TRBJ1-3; DNA: TGCAGCGGCCACAGTCCCGGAAACACCATATATTTT; CDR3: CSGHSPGNTIYF
V: TRBV28; D: .; size: once; J: TRBJ1-2; DNA: TGTGCCAGCCGCGGTGGCCGAACATTCTATGGCTACACCTTC; CDR3: CASRGGRTFYGYTF
V: TRBV18; D: .; size: .; J: TRBJ1-1; DNA: TGTGCCAGCTCACCCTCCAGGGTTCCGGTGAACACTGAAGCTTTCTTT; CDR3: CASSPSRVPVNTEAFF
V: TRBV2; D: .; size: .; J: TRBJ1-1; DNA: TGTGCCAGCACTGACAATTTCGGTACTGAAGCTTTCTTT; CDR3: CASTDNFGTEAFF
V: TRBV30; D: .; size: .; J: TRBJ1-6; DNA: TGTGCCTGGACTTTGGGGCGTTATAATTCACCCCTCCACTTT; CDR3: CAWTLGRYNSPLHF
V: TRBV3-1/TRBV3-2; D: .; size: .; J: TRBJ1-1; DNA: TGTGCCAGCAGCCCAGGGAACACTGAAGCTTTCTTT; CDR3: CASSPGNTEAFF
V: TRBV5-1; D: TRBD2; size: once; J: TRBJ2-3; DNA: TGCGCCAGCAGCTCCGGAGTAGCGGGGGTTTTCACAGATACGCAGTATTTT; CDR3: CASSSGVAGVFTDTQYF
V: TRBV9; D: .; size: .; J: TRBJ1-1; DNA: TGTGCCAGCAGCGTAGTTGGGAGATTGAACACTGAAGCTTTCTTT; CDR3: CASSVVGRLNTEAFF
V: TRBV7-2; D: TRBD1; size: .; J: TRBJ2-7; DNA: TGTGCCAGCAGCTTCCGGGACAGTTACGAGCAGTACTTC; CDR3: CASSFRDSYEQYF
V: TRBV19; D: .; size: once; J: TRBJ1-1; DNA: TGTGCCAGTACCGGGGTTTTAGAAGCTTTCTTT; CDR3: CASTGVLEAFF
V: TRBV30; D: .; size: .; J: TRBJ2-4; DNA: TGTGCCTGGAGTGCGGGAGAGGGCATTCAGTACTTC; CDR3: CAWSAGEGIQYF
V: TRBV6-2/TRBV6-3; D: TRBD1; size: .; J: TRBJ1-5; DNA: TGTGCCAGCAGTTATCCCGCTACAGGGGATCAGCCCCAGCATTTT; CDR3: CASSYPATGDQPQHF
V: TRBV29-1; D: .; size: once; J: TRBJ1-4; DNA: TGCAGCGTTGAAAAGGGGGAAAAACTGTTTTTT; CDR3: CSVEKGEKLFF
V: TRBV19; D: .; size: .; J: TRBJ2-1; DNA: TGTGCCAGTAGTATAGTGGGGGGGCGCCGCGATGAGCAGTTCTTC; CDR3: CASSIVGGRRDEQFF
V: TRBV7-9; D: .; size: .; J: TRBJ2-7; DNA: TGTGCCAGCAGCCTCATGGAGGGCCCCTACGAGCAGTACTTC; CDR3: CASSLMEGPYEQYF
V: TRBV5-1; D: .; size: .; J: TRBJ1-4; DNA: TGCGCCAGCAGCCCCCAGTGGAGCACTAATGAAAAACTGTTTTTT; CDR3: CASSPQWSTNEKLFF
V: TRBV9; D: TRBD1; size: .; J: TRBJ2-1; DNA: TGTGCCAGTATCCGCGACCCCGGGACAGGGGGTCGTGAGCAGTTCTTC; CDR3: CASIRDPGTGGREQFF
V: TRBV7-2; D: .; size: .; J: TRBJ1-5; DNA: TGTGCCAGCAGCTCTAGGGGCGGTCAGCCCCAGCATTTT; CDR3: CASSSRGGQPQHF
V: TRBV7-3; D: .; size: .; J: TRBJ2-2; DNA: TGTGCCAGCAGCTTAAGGGCGGGGCCGGGGACCGGGGAGCTGTTTTTT; CDR3: CASSLRAGPGTGELFF
V: TRBV9; D: TRBD2; size: .; J: TRBJ2-3; DNA: TGTGCCAGCAGCGTAGTAGGCCTAGCGGGGGGGCTCGTATCAGATACGCAGTATTTT; CDR3: CASSVVGLAGGLVSDTQYF
V: TRBV19; D: .; size: .; J: TRBJ2-2; DNA: TGTGCCAGTTTATCACAGGGTAGCACCGGGGAGCTGTTTTTT; CDR3: CASLSQGSTGELFF
V: TRBV4-1; D: .; size: .; J: TRBJ1-2; DNA: TGCGCCAGCAGCCAAGGGGACACGACCAACTATGGCTACACCTTC; CDR3: CASSQGDTTNYGYTF
V: TRBV19; D: .; size: .; J: TRBJ2-5; DNA: TGTGCCAGTAAAGTGGCAGGCCAAGAGACCCAGTACTTC; CDR3: CASKVAGQETQYF
V: TRBV19; D: .; size: .; J: TRBJ1-2; DNA: TGTGCCAGTAGTATAGCCGGGTTCGGCGGCTACACCTTC; CDR3: CASSIAGFGGYTF
V: TRBV4-1; D: .; size: .; J: TRBJ2-5; DNA: TGCGCCAGCAGCCAAGATCCGACCGCGGCCGAGACCCAGTACTTC; CDR3: CASSQDPTAAETQYF
V: TRBV10-3; D: TRBD2; size: .; J: TRBJ2-1; DNA: TGTGCCACATTGCGGGAGTCCCCCTACAATGAGCAGTTCTTC; CDR3: CATLRESPYNEQFF
V: TRBV5-1; D: .; size: .; J: TRBJ1-1; DNA: TGCGCCAGCAGCTTGGGTGGCAGGAACACTGAAGCTTTCTTT; CDR3: CASSLGGRNTEAFF
V: TRBV28; D: .; size: few; J: TRBJ1-2; DNA: TGTGCCAGCAGACGGGGAGCTAACTATGGCTACACCTTC; CDR3: CASRRGANYGYTF
V: TRBV19; D: .; size: .; J: TRBJ1-1; DNA: TGTGCCAGTAGTATTACGCGGGGAAACACTGAAGCTTTCTTT; CDR3: CASSITRGNTEAFF
V: TRBV3-1/TRBV3-2; D: TRBD1; size: .; J: TRBJ2-5; DNA: TGTGCCAGCAGCCTTTCATCGACAGGGCAAGAGACCCAGTACTTC; CDR3: CASSLSSTGQETQYF
V: TRBV7-9; D: .; size: .; J: TRBJ1-2; DNA: TGTGCCAGCAGCTTAGCAGACATTAACTATGGCTACACCTTC; CDR3: CASSLADINYGYTF